This TCR beta chain was sequenced for a study of cytomegalovirus exposure and HLA in healthy donors. Regarding the study as a whole: V segments that were indistinguishable, TRBV6-2 and TRBV6-3 among them, were omitted from analysis. From TCR beta sequences, most subjects' HLA-A and HLA-B alleles were reportedly predicted accurately.

To note about this clone: As yet, its antigen is unknown.

The PCR employed 60 Vbeta primers together with 13 Jbeta primers. Produced via immunoSEQ multiplex PCR; TCRdb's table is partial and in-frame only. Here the sample spans roughly 170,000 clones, roughly 80% being singletons. This CDR3 contains 14 residues. Germline V CDR1 and CDR2: MNHNS, SASEGT. The V end lost 7 bases, the J end lost 0 bases, and 12 bases lay between the germline ends. Healthy individuals who donated bone marrow served as the donors. The sequence derives from a young woman in good health and CMV-seronegative. The chain links TRBV6-1 to TRBJ1-2; D is unresolved. Sequences were obtained from PBMCs. The CDR3 DNA follows: TGTGCCAGCATAGGCGGTACTCCTAACTATGGCTACACCTTC. This codes for CASIGGTPNYGYTF.